Reported below is one T cell receptor (beta chain). What it binds is not known. What was amplified from RNA transcripts were TCR beta CDR3 regions. The TCR CDR3 was amplified in a first-round RT-PCR using the HTBI primer set. TCRdb independently ran MiXCR on the multiplex PCR reads; one entry per CDR3 protein. Among around 270,000 distinct CDR3 sequences listed, roughly a fifth were seen once. Clinical symptoms, serum thyroxine, TRAb, thyroid ultrasound and orbital computed tomography informed diagnoses. The data derive from a study of T cells in Graves' hyperthyroidism and ophthalmopathy. Overall study: Upon initial diagnosis and before any treatment, peripheral blood was collected.

Study-wide points: Ophthalmopathy cases were set apart from stable hyperthyroidism by a 13 V-J model.

Trimming removed 3 bases from V and 4 bases from J, with 8 bases in between. CDR3 size: 13 residues. Germline lookup yields CDR1 MNHNY and CDR2 SVGAGI (reference sequence). This sequence originates from a man in his forties or fifties with Graves' ophthalmopathy. The J gene is TRBJ2-3, the V gene TRBV6-6, with D uncertain. Input material: blood. The CDR3: CASSYYGPDTQYF. The CDR3 bases are TGTGCCAGCAGTTATTATGGTCCAGATACGCAGTATTTT.